The 11 T cell receptor beta chains in this list originate from one sample, sequenced in a study of blood T cell repertoires in COVID-19. Clones were read by immunoSEQ multiplex PCR, and TCRdb kept only the in-frame ones, dropping some. The profile shows under 300,000 clones, more than 65% of them singletons. Sequencing was done on a sample of peripheral blood. These receptors were taken from a man aged 35 to 55 who had recovered from COVID-19.

V usage is TRBV24-1 and J usage is TRBJ2-1, with 10 nucleotides matching TRBD1. This CDR3 has 17 residues. J lost 7 bases, V lost 5 bases, and 13 bases had no gene match. The V gene's germline CDR1 is KGHDR and CDR2 SFDVKD. Written as DNA, the CDR3 is TGTGCCACCAGTGGCCGGGCGACGGGACAGGGGTCGAATGAGCAGTTCTTC. As protein: CATSGRATGQGSNEQFF.

This clone has just one count. The chain employs TRBV19 and TRBJ1-4, with D perhaps matching TRBD1 (5 bases). Trimming shortened V by 3 bases and J by 4 bases, and 6 bases separated the two germline ends. This CDR3 has 13 amino acids. Germline V gives CDR1 LNHDA, CDR2 SQIVND (reference sequence). The CDR3 region is CASSMDNNEKLFF. As DNA, the CDR3 is TGTGCCAGTAGTATGGACAATAATGAAAAACTGTTTTTT.

The chain couples TRBV4-1 to TRBJ1-6; no firm D call. From germline, CDR1 is MGHRA and CDR2 YSYEKL. Trimming removed 0 bases from V and 4 bases from J, with 7 bases in between. The CDR3 is 15 amino acids. The CDR3 sequence: CASSQDRGYNSPLHF. The CDR3 bases are TGCGCCAGCAGCCAAGATCGGGGTTATAATTCACCCCTCCACTTT.

Note on this clone: Other nucleotide sequences from this sample produce the same CDR3. The CDR3 DNA is TGTGCCAGCAGTTACGCAGGGTCCTACGAGCAGTACTTC. This encodes CASSYAGSYEQYF. V usage is TRBV6-5 and J usage is TRBJ2-7, with D perhaps TRBD1 (5 bases). Germline-derived CDR1 and CDR2 are MNHEY and SVGAGI. The V end lost 2 bases, the J end lost 1 base, and 6 bases lay between the germline ends. The CDR3 runs to 13 residues.

This chain links TRBV18 with TRBJ1-2; D is uncertain. This CDR3 is built from 15 residues. V lost 1 base and J 0 bases, leaving 9 bases between the germline ends. Germline assignment: CDR1 KGHSH and CDR2 LQKENI. This CDR3 is CASSPRAGANYGYTF. CDR3 sequence (DNA): TGTGCCAGCTCACCACGCGCCGGAGCTAACTATGGCTACACCTTC.

To note about this clone: In the same sample, other DNA sequences code for this CDR3. The chain recombines TRBV11-3 with TRBJ2-3; D uncertain. Per germline, CDR1 SGHNT and CDR2 YENEEA. This CDR3 region has 12 residues. V was cut by 4 bases and J by 4 bases, with 6 bases left in between. Here the CDR3 reads CASSSQSDTQYF. The CDR3 region has the DNA TGTGCCAGCAGCTCGCAGTCAGATACGCAGTATTTT.

V and J are TRBV5-1 and TRBJ1-2; 7 positions match TRBD1. The CDR3 is 15 residues long. Germline V gene sequence: CDR1 SGHRS, CDR2 YFSETQ. V was clipped by 0 bases and J by 1 base; unmatched bases: 3. The CDR3 DNA is TGCGCCAGCAGCTTGGGAGGGGGCATTAACTATGGCTACACCTTC. Its protein is CASSLGGGINYGYTF.

V is TRBV27 and J is TRBJ2-1, with 10 bases fitting TRBD2. Germline V gene data show CDR1 as MNHEY and CDR2 as SMNVEV (reference sequence). The V gene end was trimmed by 8 bases and the J gene end by 4 bases; junction bases not matched to a gene: 8. The CDR3 runs 15 residues. The CDR3 reads CASVMTSGFYNEQFF. DNA for the CDR3: TGTGCCAGCGTGATGACTAGCGGGTTTTACAATGAGCAGTTCTTC.

This chain links TRBV30 with TRBJ2-5, with D maybe TRBD1 (6 bases). V gave up 4 bases and J gave up 3 bases, with 18 bases separating them. Germline V gene sequence: CDR1 GTSNPN, CDR2 SVGIG (reference sequence). There are 15 residues in the CDR3. The CDR3 loop reads CAWTSDRLWEETQYF. CDR3 in DNA: TGTGCCTGGACGTCGGACAGACTATGGGAAGAGACCCAGTACTTC. Drawing the rest from reference TRBV30 and TRBJ2-5, the complete variable domain is SQTIHQWPATLVQPVGSPLSLECTVEGTSNPNLYWYRQAAGRGLQLLFYSVGIGQISSEVPQNLSASRPQDRQFILSSKKLLLSDSGFYLCAWTSDRLWEETQYFGPGTRLLVL.

The table lists this clone with many counts. Distinct nucleotide sequences in the sample also encode this CDR3. The V call is TRBV4-1, the J call TRBJ1-5; the match to TRBD1 covers 7 bases. V shed 8 bases, J shed 2 bases, and the junction held 3 bases outside the gene matches. CDR1 is MGHRA, CDR2 YSYEKL, per germline. This CDR3 contains 13 residues. The CDR3 here is CASGTGGNQPQHF. The CDR3 DNA follows: TGCGCCAGCGGAACAGGGGGCAATCAGCCCCAGCATTTT.

The V call is TRBV30, the J call TRBJ2-3; TRBD1 is a possible D gene (8 bases). Trimming removed 5 bases from V and 3 bases from J, with 15 bases in between. This CDR3 has 14 residues. In germline, CDR1 is GTSNPN, CDR2 SVGIG (reference sequence). The CDR3 is CAWRGDRITDTQYF. CDR3 sequence (DNA): TGTGCCTGGCGGGGGGACAGGATAACAGATACGCAGTATTTT.